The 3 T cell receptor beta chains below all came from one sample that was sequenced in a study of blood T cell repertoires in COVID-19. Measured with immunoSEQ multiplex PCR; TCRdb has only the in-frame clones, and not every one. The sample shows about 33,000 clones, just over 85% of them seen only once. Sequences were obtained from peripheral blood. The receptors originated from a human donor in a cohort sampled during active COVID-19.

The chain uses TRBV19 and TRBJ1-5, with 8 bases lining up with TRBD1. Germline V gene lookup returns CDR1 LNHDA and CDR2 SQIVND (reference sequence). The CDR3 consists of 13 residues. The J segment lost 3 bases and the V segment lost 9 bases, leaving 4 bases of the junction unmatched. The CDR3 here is CASEQGVNQPQHF. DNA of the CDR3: TGTGCCAGCGAACAGGGGGTCAATCAGCCCCAGCATTTT. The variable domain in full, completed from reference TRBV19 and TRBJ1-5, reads DGGITQSPKYLFRKEGQNVTLSCEQNLNHDAMYWYRQDPGQGLRLIYYSQIVNDFQKGDIAEGYSVSREKKESFPLTVTSAQKNPTAFYLCASEQGVNQPQHFGDGTRLSIL.

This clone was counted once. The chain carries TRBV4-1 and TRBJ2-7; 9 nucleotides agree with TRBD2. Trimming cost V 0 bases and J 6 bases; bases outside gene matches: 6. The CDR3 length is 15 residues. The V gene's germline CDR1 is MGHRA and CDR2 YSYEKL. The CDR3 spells CASSQEGGRASEQYF. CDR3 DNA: TGCGCCAGCAGCCAAGAGGGCGGGAGGGCCTCCGAGCAGTACTTC.

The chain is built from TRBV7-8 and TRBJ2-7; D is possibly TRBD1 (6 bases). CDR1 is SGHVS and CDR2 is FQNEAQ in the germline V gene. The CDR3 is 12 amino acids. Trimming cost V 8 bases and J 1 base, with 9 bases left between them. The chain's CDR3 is CASQGNSYEQYF. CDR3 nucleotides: TGTGCCAGCCAGGGGAATTCCTACGAGCAGTACTTC.